The next 5 T cell receptor beta chains were all read from a single sample in a study of cytomegalovirus exposure and HLA in healthy donors. PCR primers comprised 60 Vbeta and 13 Jbeta primers. Assay used: immunoSEQ multiplex PCR; TCRdb lists only in-frame clones, some missing. The table records under 200,000 clones, 68% of them present only once. Sequenced input: PBMCs. These receptors were collected from a woman aged 40 to 49 in good health and CMV-seropositive.

CDR3 bases: TGCGCCAGCAGCGGTACAGGGGTGAACACTGAAGCTTTCTTT. It is translated as CASSGTGVNTEAFF. V is TRBV5-1 and J is TRBJ1-1, with 7 bases matching TRBD1. The V segment lost 4 bases and the J segment 0 bases; nucleotides outside the gene matches: 3. CDR1 and CDR2 from the germline V gene are SGHRS and YFSETQ. The CDR3 length is 14 residues. Full variable domain (rest looked up from reference TRBV5-1 and TRBJ1-1): KAGVTQTPRYLIKTRGQQVTLSCSPISGHRSVSWYQQTPGQGLQFLFEYFSETQRNKGNFPGRFSGRQFSNSRSEMNVSTLELGDSALYLCASSGTGVNTEAFFGQGTRLTVV.

This chain uses TRBV6-5 with TRBJ2-4; D is unresolved. Trimming stripped 8 bases from V and 0 bases from J, with 11 bases between. The CDR3 consists of 14 residues. Germline CDR1 is MNHEY and CDR2 is SVGAGI. The CDR3 reads CASSRSLAKNIQYF. CDR3 bases: TGTGCCAGCTCGAGGTCCTTAGCCAAAAACATTCAGTACTTC.

The rearrangement joins TRBV5-1 to TRBJ2-7; 7 bases fit TRBD1. From germline, CDR1 is SGHRS and CDR2 YFSETQ. The CDR3 has 15 residues. V lost 3 bases to trimming and J lost 6 bases; unmatched junction nucleotides: 12. The CDR3 protein is CASSSRDPDRAEQYF. The CDR3 DNA reads TGCGCCAGCAGCTCACGGGACCCAGACAGGGCCGAGCAGTACTTC.

The V call is TRBV5-4, the J call TRBJ2-7, with 10 bases fitting TRBD1. V was clipped by 4 bases and J by 3 bases; unmatched bases: 7. Germline V gives CDR1 SGHNT, CDR2 YYREEE (reference sequence). The CDR3 is 15 residues long. The CDR3 sequence is CASSQETGGHYEQYF. DNA of the CDR3: TGTGCCAGCAGCCAAGAGACAGGGGGCCACTACGAGCAGTACTTC.

V is TRBV6-5 and J is TRBJ2-7; 7 bases are a match to TRBD1. V gave up 2 bases and J gave up 0 bases; unmatched junction bases: 4. This CDR3 contains 15 residues. Germline V gene lookup returns CDR1 MNHEY and CDR2 SVGAGI. The chain's CDR3 is CASSYRDSSSYEQYF. The CDR3 nucleotides are TGTGCCAGCAGTTACCGGGACAGTAGCTCCTACGAGCAGTACTTC.